At least ten counts were recorded for the clone carrying this TCR beta chain. The target antigen is unknown. The data are from a study of molecular identifiers for immune sequencing clone quantification. Study-wide results and caveats: Jurkat TCR RNA spiked in from one cell could reportedly be detected among 1 million or so naive cells. Identical TCR molecules can share a barcode, and this sharing could underestimate highly expanded clone sizes. Clones exceeding 20 RNA copies carried over 97% of effector molecules but under 1% of naive-cell molecules.

Trimming removed 6 bases from V and 4 bases from J; junction bases left unmatched: 5. The CDR3 has 12 amino acids. CDR1 and CDR2 from the germline V gene are DFQATT and SNEGSKA (reference sequence). Libraries of bulk TCR were made by previously described methods (with listed TCR primers). TCRdb called the PCR reads again in MiXCR, with one record for every CDR3 protein. The sample lists approximately 500,000 distinct CDR3 sequences, over 20% occurring once. The clonotype comes from a human donor in good health. Some libraries in this study had Jurkat cell RNA spiked in. The chain recombines TRBV20-1 with TRBJ1-1, with 7 bases that match TRBD1. The sample consisted of naive CD8+ T cells from blood, with Jurkat cell RNA spiked in. As for subset: FACS-sorted CD8+CD4-CCR7+CD45RA+ naive T cells. The CDR3 loop is CSASTGSTEAFF. Here the CDR3 DNA reads TGCAGTGCGTCGACAGGGAGCACTGAAGCTTTCTTT.